What follows describes a single T cell receptor beta chain. One end of the junction does not line up with germline, which may come from a read error. These data belong to a study of T-cell memory formation after mild COVID-19. TCRdb reanalysed the 5' RACE reads using MiXCR and keeps one entry per CDR3 protein. This sample has approximately 100,000 distinct CDR3 sequences; around 10% occur once, and the top ten carry around 40%. The CDR3 is 15 amino acids. Germline loops: CDR1 SSHAT, CDR2 FNYEAQ (reference sequence). The TCR was taken from a man aged 18 to 29 who had mild COVID-19 (a few samples of this study predate the infection). Cell type and time point are not known. This chain joins TRBV7-7 and TRBJ2-1; 8 bases fit TRBD2. The sequenced material came from PBMCs or a T cell subset sorted from them (not recorded which). The DNA for the CDR3 is TGTGCTAGCAGCCCCCGGGTAGCGGGGCCCAATGAGCAGTTCTTC. Its translation is CASSPRVAGPNEQFF.